The rows below give T cell receptor beta chains drawn from one sample of a study of regulatory T cells in long-lasting Graves disease. TCRdb re-derived calls from the multiplex PCR reads in MiXCR, one entry per CDR3 protein. Among fewer than 500,000 distinct CDR3 sequences listed, 16% were seen once. This sample also belongs to another study, concerning T cells in Graves' hyperthyroidism and ophthalmopathy.

This specimen consisted of peripheral blood mononuclear cells (PBMCs), obtained at new diagnosis, from a patient treated with antithyroid drugs. These receptors were taken from a man aged 35-49 years with Graves disease. CDR3s include the opening cysteine and the closing phenylalanine or tryptophan. D genes are given only for firm matches. Some rows have no size entry. The others give once, few or many, or a class for an expanded clone.

CASSPGLAVGETQYF | TGTGCCAGCAGCCCAGGACTAGCGGTCGGGGAGACCCAGTACTTC | TRBJ2-5 | 15 | TRBD2 | TRBV2 | many
CATRTSGSDEQFF | TGTGCCACCCGGACTAGCGGGAGCGATGAGCAGTTCTTC | TRBJ2-1 | 13 | TRBD2 | TRBV2 | many
CASSILHRANEKLFF | TGTGCCAGTAGTATCCTACATCGCGCTAATGAAAAACTGTTTTTT | TRBJ1-4 | 15 | NA | TRBV19 | NA
CASSLAVIKETQYF | TGCGCCAGCAGCTTGGCCGTTATCAAAGAGACCCAGTACTTC | TRBJ2-5 | 14 | NA | TRBV5-1 | NA
CSASRAGRIDEQFF | TGCAGTGCTAGTAGGGCGGGACGTATCGATGAGCAGTTCTTC | TRBJ2-1 | 14 | NA | TRBV20-1 | many
CATSDSDGTRGTQYF | TGTGCCACCAGTGATTCGGACGGCACCCGGGGGACCCAGTACTTC | TRBJ2-5 | 15 | NA | TRBV24-1 | few
CASSLGTGSSYNEQFF | TGTGCCAGCAGCTTGGGGACCGGCAGCTCCTACAATGAGCAGTTCTTC | TRBJ2-1 | 16 | NA | TRBV11-2 | many
CASSYSQGQETQYF | TGTGCCAGCAGTTACTCACAGGGGCAAGAGACCCAGTACTTC | TRBJ2-5 | 14 | TRBD1 | TRBV6-5 | many
CASSLGTITQYF | TGTGCCAGCAGCCTGGGGACAATTACGCAGTATTTT | TRBJ2-3 | 12 | NA | TRBV14 | few
CASSLVGGGVQETQYF | TGTGCCAGCAGCTTAGTAGGCGGGGGGGTCCAAGAGACCCAGTACTTC | TRBJ2-5 | 16 | TRBD2 | TRBV7-2 | NA
CASSPVVAGVGELFF | TGTGCCAGCAGCCCCGTGGTAGCGGGAGTTGGGGAGCTGTTTTTT | TRBJ2-2 | 15 | TRBD2 | TRBV7-8 | few
CASRPAGVSEQFF | TGTGCCAGCAGACCTGCGGGGGTGAGTGAGCAGTTCTTC | TRBJ2-1 | 13 | TRBD2 | TRBV11-2 | many
CASRDDPGQTMNTEAFF | TGTGCCAGCAGAGACGACCCGGGACAGACGATGAACACTGAAGCTTTCTTT | TRBJ1-1 | 17 | TRBD1 | TRBV28 | many
CSALAGGSYEQYF | TGCAGTGCCTTAGCGGGAGGCTCCTACGAGCAGTACTTC | TRBJ2-7 | 13 | TRBD2 | TRBV20-1 | many
CASKGQGAYEQYF | TGTGCCAGCAAGGGACAGGGGGCCTACGAGCAGTACTTC | TRBJ2-7 | 13 | TRBD1 | TRBV6-1 | many
CASSPYTGDTQYF | TGTGCCAGCAGTCCATATACGGGGGATACGCAGTATTTT | TRBJ2-3 | 13 | NA | TRBV28 | many
CASSLDNTGELFF | TGCGCCAGCAGCTTGGACAACACCGGGGAGCTGTTTTTT | TRBJ2-2 | 13 | NA | TRBV5-1 | many
CASGVGGGANVLTF | TGTGCCAGCGGGGTCGGGGGTGGGGCCAACGTCCTGACTTTC | TRBJ2-6 | 14 | NA | TRBV6-4 | NA
CSASGIAGGRETQYF | TGCAGTGCTAGTGGAATAGCGGGAGGTAGAGAGACCCAGTACTTC | TRBJ2-5 | 15 | TRBD2 | TRBV20-1 | few
CASSDSERELGTYEQYF | TGTGCCAGCAGTGACTCGGAGCGGGAGTTGGGGACCTACGAGCAGTACTTC | TRBJ2-7 | 17 | TRBD2 | TRBV6-4 | many
CASKQDRSTDTQYF | TGTGCCAGCAAACAGGACAGGAGCACAGATACGCAGTATTTT | TRBJ2-3 | 14 | TRBD1 | TRBV6-1 | NA
CASSEGQYNQPQHF | TGTGCCAGCAGTGAAGGGCAATACAATCAGCCCCAGCATTTT | TRBJ1-5 | 14 | NA | TRBV2 | many
CAWTPKTVNYGYTF | TGTGCCTGGACCCCTAAGACAGTTAACTATGGCTACACCTTC | TRBJ1-2 | 14 | NA | TRBV30 | many
CAWRGPPGETQYF | TGTGCCTGGAGAGGGCCCCCCGGGGAGACCCAGTACTTC | TRBJ2-5 | 13 | NA | TRBV30 | many
CASSSIGGLHTGELFF | TGTGCCAGCAGCTCTATTGGGGGGCTGCACACCGGGGAGCTGTTTTTT | TRBJ2-2 | 16 | NA | TRBV5-8 | many
CASSPVPAYNEQFF | TGTGCCAGCAGTCCGGTTCCGGCGTACAATGAGCAGTTCTTC | TRBJ2-1 | 14 | NA | TRBV28 | many